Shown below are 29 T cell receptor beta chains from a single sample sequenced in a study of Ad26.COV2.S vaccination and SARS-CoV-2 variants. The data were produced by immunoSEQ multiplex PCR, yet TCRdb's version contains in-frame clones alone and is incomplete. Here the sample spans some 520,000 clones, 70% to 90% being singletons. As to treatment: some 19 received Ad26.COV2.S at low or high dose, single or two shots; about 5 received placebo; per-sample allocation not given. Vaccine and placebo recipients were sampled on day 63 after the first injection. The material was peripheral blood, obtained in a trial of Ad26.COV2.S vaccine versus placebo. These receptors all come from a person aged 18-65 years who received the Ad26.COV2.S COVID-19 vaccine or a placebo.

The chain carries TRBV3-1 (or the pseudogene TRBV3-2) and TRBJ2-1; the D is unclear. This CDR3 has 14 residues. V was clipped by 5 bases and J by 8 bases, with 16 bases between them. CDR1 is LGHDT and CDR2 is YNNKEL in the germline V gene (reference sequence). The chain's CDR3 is CASSKRSVIHEQFF. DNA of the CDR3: TGTGCCAGCAGCAAACGGTCCGTAATCCATGAGCAGTTCTTC.

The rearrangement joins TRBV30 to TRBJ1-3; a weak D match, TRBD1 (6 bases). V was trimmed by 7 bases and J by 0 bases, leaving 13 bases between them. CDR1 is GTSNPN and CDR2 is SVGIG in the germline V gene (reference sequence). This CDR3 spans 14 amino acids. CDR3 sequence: CASSGQNSGNTIYF. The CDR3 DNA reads TGTGCCTCTTCTGGACAGAACTCTGGAAACACCATATATTTT.

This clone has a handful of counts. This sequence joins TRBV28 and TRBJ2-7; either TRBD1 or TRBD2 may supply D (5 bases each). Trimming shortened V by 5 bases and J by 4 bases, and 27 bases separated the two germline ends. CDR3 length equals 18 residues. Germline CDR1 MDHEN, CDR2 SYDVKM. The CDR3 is CASSEDKRPTRLFYEQYF. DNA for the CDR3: TGTGCCAGCAGTGAGGACAAGAGACCCACTAGGTTATTTTACGAGCAGTACTTC. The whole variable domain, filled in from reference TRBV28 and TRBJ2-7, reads DVKVTQSSRYLVKRTGEKVFLECVQDMDHENMFWYRQDPGLGLRLIYFSYDVKMKEKGDIPEGYSVSREKKERFSLILESASTNQTSMYLCASSEDKRPTRLFYEQYFGPGTRLTVT.

The CDR3 loop reads CATSRDLAGITDTQYF. DNA for the CDR3: TGTGCCACCAGCAGAGACCTAGCGGGAATCACAGATACGCAGTATTTT. V is TRBV15 and J is TRBJ2-3; TRBD2 matches 9 bases. Germline CDR1 is LNHNV and CDR2 is YYDKDF (reference sequence). The length of the CDR3 is 16 residues. V dropped 0 bases and J dropped 2; count of bases not matched to a gene: 3.

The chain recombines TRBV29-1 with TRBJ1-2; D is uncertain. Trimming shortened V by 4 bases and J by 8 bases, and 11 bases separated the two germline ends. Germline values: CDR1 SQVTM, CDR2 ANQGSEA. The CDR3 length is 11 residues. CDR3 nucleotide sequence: TGCAGCGTTGGCCCAAGCAGCGGCTACACCTTC. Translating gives CSVGPSSGYTF.

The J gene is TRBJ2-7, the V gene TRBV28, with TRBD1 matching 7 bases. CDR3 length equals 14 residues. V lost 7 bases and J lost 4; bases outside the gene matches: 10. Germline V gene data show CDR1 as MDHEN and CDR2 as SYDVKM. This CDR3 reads CASTPAGTAYEQYF. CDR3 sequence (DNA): TGTGCCAGCACCCCAGCCGGGACAGCTTACGAGCAGTACTTC. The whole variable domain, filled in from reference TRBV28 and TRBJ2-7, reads DVKVTQSSRYLVKRTGEKVFLECVQDMDHENMFWYRQDPGLGLRLIYFSYDVKMKEKGDIPEGYSVSREKKERFSLILESASTNQTSMYLCASTPAGTAYEQYFGPGTRLTVT.

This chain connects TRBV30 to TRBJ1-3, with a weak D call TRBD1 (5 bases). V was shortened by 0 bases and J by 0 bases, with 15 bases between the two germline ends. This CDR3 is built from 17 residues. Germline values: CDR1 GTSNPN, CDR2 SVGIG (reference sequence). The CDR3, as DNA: TGTGCCTGGAGTGTACCGACGGGACGCCGCTCTGGAAACACCATATATTTT. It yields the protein CAWSVPTGRRSGNTIYF.

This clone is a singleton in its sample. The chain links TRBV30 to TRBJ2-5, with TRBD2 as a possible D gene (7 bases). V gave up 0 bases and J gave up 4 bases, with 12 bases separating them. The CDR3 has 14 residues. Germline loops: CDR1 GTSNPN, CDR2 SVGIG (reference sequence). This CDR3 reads CAWSVLGGLETQYF. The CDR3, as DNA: TGTGCCTGGAGTGTACTGGGGGGGCTAGAGACCCAGTACTTC.

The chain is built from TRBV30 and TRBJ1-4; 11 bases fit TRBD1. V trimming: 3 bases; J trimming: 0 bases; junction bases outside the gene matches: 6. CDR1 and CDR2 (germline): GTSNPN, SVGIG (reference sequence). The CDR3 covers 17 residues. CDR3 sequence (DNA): TGTGCCTGGAGCGGGACAGGGGGAGACGCAACTAATGAAAAACTGTTTTTT. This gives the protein CAWSGTGGDATNEKLFF.

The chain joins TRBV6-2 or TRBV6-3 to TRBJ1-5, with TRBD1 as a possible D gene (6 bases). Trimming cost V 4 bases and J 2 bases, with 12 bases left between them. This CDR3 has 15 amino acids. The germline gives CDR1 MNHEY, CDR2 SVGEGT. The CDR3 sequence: CASSSQGGRNQPQHF. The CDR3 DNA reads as TGTGCCAGCAGTTCACAGGGTGGACGCAATCAGCCCCAGCATTTT.

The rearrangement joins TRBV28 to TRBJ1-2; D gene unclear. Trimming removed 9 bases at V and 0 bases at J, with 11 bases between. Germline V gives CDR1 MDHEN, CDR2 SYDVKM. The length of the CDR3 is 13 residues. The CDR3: CASGPTSNYGYTF. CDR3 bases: TGTGCCAGTGGCCCTACCTCTAACTATGGCTACACCTTC.

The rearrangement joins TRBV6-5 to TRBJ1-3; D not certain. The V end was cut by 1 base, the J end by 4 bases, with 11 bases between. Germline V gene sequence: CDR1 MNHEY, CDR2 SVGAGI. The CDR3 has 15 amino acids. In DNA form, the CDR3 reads TGTGCCAGCAGTTACTTAACCGGAGTCGGAAACACCATATATTTT. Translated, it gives CASSYLTGVGNTIYF.

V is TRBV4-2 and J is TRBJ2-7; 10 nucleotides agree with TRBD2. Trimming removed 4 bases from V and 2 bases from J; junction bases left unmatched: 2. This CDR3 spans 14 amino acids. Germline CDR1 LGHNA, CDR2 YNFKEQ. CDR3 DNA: TGTGCCAGCAGCCCAAGCGGGAGGGCCTACGAGCAGTACTTC. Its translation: CASSPSGRAYEQYF.

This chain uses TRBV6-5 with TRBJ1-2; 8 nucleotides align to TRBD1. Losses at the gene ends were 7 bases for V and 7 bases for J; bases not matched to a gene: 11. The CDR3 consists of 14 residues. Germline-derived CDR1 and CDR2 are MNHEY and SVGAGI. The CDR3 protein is CASKPPGTGGGYTF. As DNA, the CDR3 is TGTGCCAGCAAACCCCCCGGGACAGGTGGTGGCTACACCTTC.

The CDR3 loop is CASSLAGDLTSYEQYF. CDR3 coding DNA: TGTGCCAGCAGCTTAGCGGGGGACCTGACTAGCTACGAGCAGTACTTC. The V gene is TRBV7-2, the J gene TRBJ2-7; maybe TRBD2 (6 bases). The V gene's germline CDR1 is SGHTA and CDR2 FQGNSA. V gave up 0 bases and J gave up 3 bases, with 15 bases separating them. This CDR3 spans 16 amino acids.

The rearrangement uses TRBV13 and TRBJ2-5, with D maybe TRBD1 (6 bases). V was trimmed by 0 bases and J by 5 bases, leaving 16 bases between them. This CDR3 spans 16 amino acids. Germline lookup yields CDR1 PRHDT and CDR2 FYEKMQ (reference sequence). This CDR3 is CASSLGAGARIETQYF. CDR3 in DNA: TGTGCCAGCAGCTTAGGAGCAGGGGCCAGAATTGAGACCCAGTACTTC.

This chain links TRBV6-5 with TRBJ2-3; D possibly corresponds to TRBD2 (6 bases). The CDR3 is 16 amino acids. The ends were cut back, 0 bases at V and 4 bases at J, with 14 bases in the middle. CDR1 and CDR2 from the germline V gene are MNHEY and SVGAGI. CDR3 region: CASSYSTGSGADTQYF. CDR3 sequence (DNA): TGTGCCAGCAGTTACTCGACCGGGAGTGGGGCAGATACGCAGTATTTT.

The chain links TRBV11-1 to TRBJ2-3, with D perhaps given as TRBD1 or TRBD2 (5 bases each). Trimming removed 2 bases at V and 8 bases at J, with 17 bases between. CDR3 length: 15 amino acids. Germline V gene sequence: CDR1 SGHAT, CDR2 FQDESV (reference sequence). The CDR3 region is CASSLRGQGPGTQYF. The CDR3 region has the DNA TGTGCCAGCAGCTTACGAGGGCAGGGACCGGGTACGCAGTATTTT.

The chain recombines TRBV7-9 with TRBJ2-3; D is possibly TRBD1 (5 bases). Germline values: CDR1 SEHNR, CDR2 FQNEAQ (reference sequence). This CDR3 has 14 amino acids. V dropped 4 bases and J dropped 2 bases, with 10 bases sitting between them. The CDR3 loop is CASSSGAPTDTQYF. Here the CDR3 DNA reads TGTGCCAGCAGCTCTGGGGCCCCCACAGATACGCAGTATTTT.

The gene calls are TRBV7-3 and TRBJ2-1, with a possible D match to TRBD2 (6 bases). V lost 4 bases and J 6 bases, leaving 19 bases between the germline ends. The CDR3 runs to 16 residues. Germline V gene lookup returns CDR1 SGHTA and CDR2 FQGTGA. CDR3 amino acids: CASSSGPGRTSNEQFF. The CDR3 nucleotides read TGTGCCAGCAGCTCCGGGCCCGGGAGAACGAGCAATGAGCAGTTCTTC. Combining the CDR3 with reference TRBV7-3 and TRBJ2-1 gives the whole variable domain GAGVSQTPSNKVTEKGKYVELRCDPISGHTALYWYRQSLGQGPEFLIYFQGTGAADDSGLPNDRFFAVRPEGSVSTLKIQRTERGDSAVYLCASSSGPGRTSNEQFFGPGTRLTVL.

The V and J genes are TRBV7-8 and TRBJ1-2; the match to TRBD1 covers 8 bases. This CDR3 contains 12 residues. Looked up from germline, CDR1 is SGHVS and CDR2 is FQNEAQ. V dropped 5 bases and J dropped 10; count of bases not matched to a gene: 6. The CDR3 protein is CASSPRQGNYTF. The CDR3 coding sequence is TGTGCCAGCAGCCCGCGACAGGGGAACTACACCTTC.

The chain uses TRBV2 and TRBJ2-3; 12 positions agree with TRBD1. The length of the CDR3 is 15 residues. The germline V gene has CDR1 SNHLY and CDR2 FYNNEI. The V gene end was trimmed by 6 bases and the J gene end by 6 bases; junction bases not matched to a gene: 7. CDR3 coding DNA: TGTGCCAGCAGACCGGGACAGGGGGCGCGGGATACGCAGTATTTT. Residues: CASRPGQGARDTQYF.

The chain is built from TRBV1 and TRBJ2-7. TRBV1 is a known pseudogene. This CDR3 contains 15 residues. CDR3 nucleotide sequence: TGCACCAGCAGCCAAGATCCCCCCTTTGGGGACGAGCAGTACTTC. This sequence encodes CTSSQDPPFGDEQYF.

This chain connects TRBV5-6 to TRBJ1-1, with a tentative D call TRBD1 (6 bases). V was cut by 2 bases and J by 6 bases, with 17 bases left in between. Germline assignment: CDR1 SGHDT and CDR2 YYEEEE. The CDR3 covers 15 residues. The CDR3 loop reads CASSLDTGFESEAFF. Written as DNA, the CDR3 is TGTGCCAGCAGCTTAGACACAGGGTTCGAATCTGAAGCTTTCTTT. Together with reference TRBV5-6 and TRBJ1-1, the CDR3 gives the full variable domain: DAGVTQSPTHLIKTRGQQVTLRCSPKSGHDTVSWYQQALGQGPQFIFQYYEEEERQRGNFPDRFSGHQFPNYSSELNVNALLLGDSALYLCASSLDTGFESEAFFGQGTRLTVV.

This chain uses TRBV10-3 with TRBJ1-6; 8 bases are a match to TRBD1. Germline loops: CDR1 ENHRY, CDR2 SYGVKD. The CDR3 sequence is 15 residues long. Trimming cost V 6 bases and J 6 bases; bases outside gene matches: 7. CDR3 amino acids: CAISTTTGANSPLHF. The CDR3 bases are TGTGCCATCAGCACCACGACAGGGGCTAATTCACCCCTCCACTTT.

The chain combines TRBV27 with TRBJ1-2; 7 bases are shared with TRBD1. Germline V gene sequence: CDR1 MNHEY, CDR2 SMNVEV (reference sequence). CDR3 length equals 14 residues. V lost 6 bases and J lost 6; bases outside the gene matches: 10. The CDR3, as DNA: TGTGCCAGCAGCCCCTCCGGACAGGAAAATGGCTACACCTTC. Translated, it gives CASSPSGQENGYTF.

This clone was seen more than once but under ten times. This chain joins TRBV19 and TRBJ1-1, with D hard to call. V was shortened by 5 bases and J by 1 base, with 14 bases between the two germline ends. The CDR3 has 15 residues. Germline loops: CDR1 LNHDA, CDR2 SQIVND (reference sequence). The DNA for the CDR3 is TGTGCCAGTAGTGGCGTTGGTCACACGAACACTGAAGCTTTCTTT. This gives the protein CASSGVGHTNTEAFF.

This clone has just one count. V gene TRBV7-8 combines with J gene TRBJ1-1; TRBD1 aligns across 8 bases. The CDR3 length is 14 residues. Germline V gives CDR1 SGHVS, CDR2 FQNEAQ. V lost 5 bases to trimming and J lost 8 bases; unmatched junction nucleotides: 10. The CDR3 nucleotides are TGTGCCAGCAGCCCGTTTGGACAGGGCAGGGAAGCTTTCTTT. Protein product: CASSPFGQGREAFF.

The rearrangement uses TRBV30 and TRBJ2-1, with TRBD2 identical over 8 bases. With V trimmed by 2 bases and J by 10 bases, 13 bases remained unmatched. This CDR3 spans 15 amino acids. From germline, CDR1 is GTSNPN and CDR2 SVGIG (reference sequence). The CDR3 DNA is TGTGCCTGGAGTAAGATGTCCGGACTAGCCTTGGAGCAGTTCTTC. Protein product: CAWSKMSGLALEQFF.